This section outlines one TCR beta chain sequence together with its context. The clone's antigen remains unknown. There are no base qualities to consult, and no much larger clone falls within one base. The instrument was an Illumina NovaSeq 6000. TCRalpha and TCRbeta cDNA libraries were built by 5'RACE with constant-segment primers, adding sample barcodes and unique molecular identifiers. Trizol reagent was used to extract RNA from every sample. Library amplification was performed in two PCR steps, and a second sample barcode and Illumina TruSeq adapters were introduced in the second step. The libraries were sequenced on an Illumina NovaSeq using 2 x 150 bp paired-end reads. As for the authors' bioinformatics: Demultiplexing of reads and collapsing into UMI-guided consensus sequences were performed with migec v1.2.7. With mixcr v2.1.11, UMI consensuses were aligned to TRA and TRB V and J templates and assembled into clonotypes. Expanded or contracted clonotypes were those called significant by both edgeR and NoisET, with noise models trained on biological replicates. For edgeR calls, the thresholds were a false discovery rate-adjusted p below 0.01 and a log2 fold-change of 1. PCA with hierarchical clustering of max-normalized trajectories of the 1000 most abundant clonotypes was used as exploratory dynamics analysis. Each responding clone was given a CD4 or CD8 phenotype based on the CD4+ and CD8+ repertoires, which had been sequenced separately. TCRdb itself trimmed the public reads at Q25 with fastp, ran MiXCR and retained productive beta chains. All rows with the same CDR3 protein become a single entry with the most common DNA and genes. V and J calls and clone size were set by TCRdb, not the authors. For this sample there are roughly 580,000 distinct CDR3 sequences; 18% appear just once. More than 10% of the sample belongs to the ten largest clones.

The sample is drawn from a study of T-cell memory formation after mild COVID-19 (dated by TCRdb to about 2021). Concerning the study at large: Most TCR sequence clusters were specific to one of the two donors. Longitudinal TCRalpha and TCRbeta repertoire sequencing tracked T-cell clones expanding and contracting after mild COVID-19 in a couple of donors. The cohort comprised two young, previously healthy adult volunteers, one female and one male. Overall study results and their limits: Contracting CD4+ clones turned up mainly in the CM and EM memory subsets, whereas EMRA was where CD8+ clones were enriched. Balanced CD4/CD8 phenotypes were observed for clones contracting from day 15 to 85, whereas a bias towards CD4+ was observed for a second wave of clones expanding from day 15 to 37. Whether the second-wave clones peaking on day 37 were SARS-CoV-2 specific was not confirmed. Some responding clones were found in pre-infection memory, which suggests that pre-existing cross-reactive memory T cells took part in the SARS-CoV-2 response. The study covered only a couple of mild cases, and larger cohorts including severe cases with pre-infection samples were considered necessary.

V and J lose 1 base and 8 bases, and a span of 12 bases separates them. From the cysteine through the phenylalanine, the CDR3 covers 14 amino acids. The sequence is cut down to CDR3 DNA, 42 bases in frame from base 1. PBMCs were isolated by Ficoll-Paque density gradient centrifugation. The receptor chain draws on TRBV12-3 or TRBV12-4 and TRBJ2-1; the D gene is not confidently resolved. The origin of this receptor is an adult woman who had mild COVID-19 (a few samples of this study predate the infection). The sample titles of this study are shuffled in the database, so cell type and time point are left out; the donor was told from shared clones. Sequenced: PBMCs or a T cell subset sorted from them (not recorded which). The DNA is as follows: TGTGCCAGCAGTTTAGTACAGAGTGCGGATGAGCAGTTCTTC. Translated, it reads CASSLVQSADEQFF.